Below, 24 T cell receptor beta chains from the same sample are listed, as sequenced in a study of shared clonotypes between healthy human individuals. Libraries were prepared by immunoSEQ multiplex PCR; TCRdb keeps only in-frame clonotypes and omits some of them. The sample lists 2 million to 3 million clones, 90% to 95% occurring once. Sequencing input: naive CD4+ T cells from PBMCs. Subset defined: CD45RA+ positively selected. The source is a man younger than 35 in good health. Some clones in this sample may be carry-over from other donors' samples.

V and J are TRBV5-1 and TRBJ1-1, with D possibly being TRBD1 (5 bases). The CDR3 consists of 15 residues. The germline V gene encodes CDR1 SGHRS and CDR2 YFSETQ. Trimming shortened V by 0 bases and J by 7 bases, and 16 bases separated the two germline ends. The CDR3: CASSLAKFGGSEAFF. The CDR3, as DNA: TGCGCCAGCAGCTTGGCCAAGTTCGGGGGGAGTGAAGCTTTCTTT.

Details on this clone: The same CDR3 can be traced to other DNA sequences in this sample. This chain uses TRBV9 with TRBJ2-1; 7 positions agree with TRBD2. Per the germline V gene, CDR1 is SGDLS and CDR2 is YYNGEE. Trimming removed 2 bases from V and 4 bases from J; junction bases left unmatched: 6. The CDR3 is 15 residues long. The DNA for the CDR3 is TGTGCCAGCAGCGTGGGAGGGAGGTCGTACAATGAGCAGTTCTTC. Protein sequence: CASSVGGRSYNEQFF.

The chain uses TRBV27 and TRBJ2-7, with 9 bases fitting TRBD2. CDR3 length: 14 residues. Germline CDR1 reads MNHEY; CDR2 reads SMNVEV (reference sequence). The V gene end was trimmed by 5 bases and the J gene end by 4 bases; junction bases not matched to a gene: 6. CDR3 sequence reads: CASSRLAENYEQYF. As DNA, the CDR3 is TGTGCCAGCAGTCGACTAGCGGAAAATTACGAGCAGTACTTC.

The chain is built from TRBV6-1 and TRBJ2-7, with D possibly matching TRBD1 (6 bases). Per germline, CDR1 MNHNS and CDR2 SASEGT. The ends were cut back, 5 bases at V and 0 bases at J, with 14 bases in the middle. CDR3 length: 15 amino acids. The CDR3 bases are TGTGCCAGCAGTTCGCTTGGGGGCGACTCCTACGAGCAGTACTTC. It encodes CASSSLGGDSYEQYF.

The rearrangement uses TRBV5-1 and TRBJ2-3; TRBD2 matches at 10 bases. This CDR3 has 16 amino acids. The ends lost 4 bases at V and 2 bases at J; junction bases unmatched: 7. Germline values: CDR1 SGHRS, CDR2 YFSETQ. CDR3 DNA: TGCGCCAGCAGCCCAAACGGACTAGCGGTCACAGATACGCAGTATTTT. This sequence encodes CASSPNGLAVTDTQYF.

The chain uses TRBV28 and TRBJ2-7; D tentatively fits TRBD1 or TRBD2 (5 bases each). This CDR3 has 15 residues. Germline loops: CDR1 MDHEN, CDR2 SYDVKM. V was trimmed by 6 bases and J by 3 bases, leaving 18 bases between them. CDR3 DNA: TGTGCCAGCAGCTCCCCCCCGGGGACCTTCTACGAGCAGTACTTC. Its protein is CASSSPPGTFYEQYF. Full variable domain (missing parts from reference TRBV28 and TRBJ2-7): DVKVTQSSRYLVKRTGEKVFLECVQDMDHENMFWYRQDPGLGLRLIYFSYDVKMKEKGDIPEGYSVSREKKERFSLILESASTNQTSMYLCASSSPPGTFYEQYFGPGTRLTVT.

The chain couples TRBV21-1 to TRBJ1-5. TRBV21-1 is designated a pseudogene. The CDR3 runs 15 residues. The CDR3 region is CASSLWGGANQPQHF. The CDR3 bases are TGTGCCAGCAGCCTATGGGGGGGGGCGAATCAGCCCCAGCATTTT.

The genes are TRBV28 and TRBJ1-1, with TRBD1 matching over 9 bases. Germline V CDR1 and CDR2: MDHEN, SYDVKM. This CDR3 is 15 amino acids long. The junction had 5 bases not matched to a gene; V was cut back by 2 bases and J by 4 bases. CDR3 bases: TGTGCCAGCAGTTTACCCGGGACAGGGATCACTGAAGCTTTCTTT. Its translation: CASSLPGTGITEAFF.

The gene calls are TRBV7-9 and TRBJ1-4, with D possibly being TRBD1 (6 bases). The CDR3 extends over 15 amino acids. Trimming left V 4 bases short and J 2 bases short, with 11 bases between. Germline V gives CDR1 SEHNR, CDR2 FQNEAQ (reference sequence). In DNA form, the CDR3 reads TGTGCCAGCAGCTCCCGTAGGGGGACTAATGAAAAACTGTTTTTT. Translated: CASSSRRGTNEKLFF.

There are a few counts of this clone. The chain recombines TRBV7-8 with TRBJ1-1; D call uncertain. CDR1 and CDR2 (germline): SGHVS, FQNEAQ. The CDR3 spans 13 residues. Deletions cut 4 bases from V and 4 bases from J, with 10 bases between. The CDR3, as DNA: TGTGCCAGCAGCTCCCAGGCGGCCACTGAAGCTTTCTTT. Its translation: CASSSQAATEAFF.

Comments on this clone: The sample has other DNA sequences that encode this CDR3 too. The chain links TRBV11-2 to TRBJ2-7, with a possible D match to TRBD1 (6 bases). This CDR3 contains 12 residues. Trimming cost V 4 bases and J 4 bases, with 8 bases left between them. CDR1 is SGHAT, CDR2 FQNNGV, per germline. Here the CDR3 reads CASSSQGYEQYF. The CDR3 DNA sequence: TGTGCCAGCAGCTCCCAGGGGTACGAGCAGTACTTC.

This clone was observed a single time. The chain is built from TRBV30 and TRBJ1-6; D may be TRBD1 (6 bases). The CDR3 is 16 amino acids. The germline CDR1 and CDR2 sequences are GTSNPN and SVGIG (reference sequence). V was shortened by 3 bases and J by 3 bases, with 15 bases between the two germline ends. DNA for the CDR3: TGTGCCTGGAGGAGCGGGGGCCCCAACTATAATTCACCCCTCCACTTT. This codes for CAWRSGGPNYNSPLHF.

This chain joins TRBV27 and TRBJ2-5, with 10 bases that match TRBD2. The end of the DNA aligns better with TRBJ2-7, so the J call may be wrong. The CDR3 covers 15 residues. Germline CDR1 and CDR2: MNHEY and SMNVEV (reference sequence). The CDR3 DNA reads as TGTGCCAGCAGTTTAACTAGCGGGATCCTCTACGAGCAGTACTTC. Its translation is CASSLTSGILYEQYF.

The chain couples TRBV7-2 to TRBJ2-7; D call uncertain. Trimming shortened V by 3 bases and J by 10 bases, and 13 bases separated the two germline ends. Germline loops: CDR1 SGHTA, CDR2 FQGNSA. This CDR3 is built from 12 residues. In DNA form, the CDR3 reads TGTGCCAGCAGCTTCCACCCGACCCTTCAGTACTTC. It codes for CASSFHPTLQYF.

Worth noting for this clone: Other DNA sequences in the same sample also yield this CDR3. The chain combines TRBV9 with TRBJ2-5; tentatively, D is TRBD2 (6 bases). This CDR3 region has 13 residues. With 0 bases removed from V and 3 bases from J, the gap between germline ends came to 6 bases. From germline, CDR1 is SGDLS and CDR2 YYNGEE. CDR3 loop: CASSVAGEETQYF. Written as DNA, the CDR3 is TGTGCCAGCAGCGTAGCGGGGGAAGAGACCCAGTACTTC.

The V and J genes are TRBV27 and TRBJ1-5; TRBD1 matches at 7 bases. The CDR3 loop spans 17 amino acids. Per germline, CDR1 MNHEY and CDR2 SMNVEV (reference sequence). The V gene end was trimmed by 6 bases and the J gene end by 2 bases; junction bases not matched to a gene: 13. This CDR3 reads CASRGQTGIGGNQPQHF. CDR3 sequence (DNA): TGTGCCAGCAGGGGCCAGACAGGGATTGGAGGCAATCAGCCCCAGCATTTT.

The rearrangement uses TRBV28 and TRBJ1-1; the D gene is possibly TRBD1 (5 bases). The CDR3 contains 12 residues. Trimming removed 11 bases at V and 1 base at J, with 11 bases between. CDR1 MDHEN and CDR2 SYDVKM come from the germline V gene. The CDR3 DNA reads TGTGCCGCTTGGGGCGCGAACACTGAAGCTTTCTTT. Encoded protein: CAAWGANTEAFF.

The CDR3 loop is CASSSPGARTDTQYF. CDR3 in DNA: TGTGCCAGCAGTTCACCGGGAGCCCGCACAGATACGCAGTATTTT. This chain joins TRBV6-1 and TRBJ2-3; D may be TRBD2 (6 bases). Germline CDR1 reads MNHNS; CDR2 reads SASEGT. This CDR3 has 15 residues. Between the trimmed V and J ends, which lost 5 bases and 1 base, there was a span of 13 bases.

This sequence joins TRBV7-8 and TRBJ2-7; 9 positions agree with TRBD1. The germline V gene has CDR1 SGHVS and CDR2 FQNEAQ. The CDR3 runs to 14 residues. V lost 5 bases, J lost 1 base, and 3 bases stayed unmatched. The CDR3, as DNA: TGTGCCAGCAGCCAGGACAGGGGATCCTACGAGCAGTACTTC. Its translation is CASSQDRGSYEQYF.

The chain combines TRBV18 with TRBJ2-1; the match to TRBD2 covers 9 bases. Germline V gives CDR1 KGHSH, CDR2 LQKENI. CDR3 length: 15 amino acids. Germline trimming cut 3 bases from V and 8 bases from J; bases unmatched to any gene: 8. As DNA, the CDR3 is TGTGCCAGCTCACCTAAGCGGACTAGCGACTATGAGCAGTTCTTC. It yields the protein CASSPKRTSDYEQFF.

The rearrangement joins TRBV27 to TRBJ1-1, with TRBD1 identical over 7 bases. Looked up from germline, CDR1 is MNHEY and CDR2 is SMNVEV (reference sequence). J was trimmed by 5 bases and V by 2 bases; bases with no gene match: 5. The CDR3 extends over 14 amino acids. CDR3 sequence (DNA): TGTGCCAGCAGTTTAGACCAGGGGGGGACTGAAGCTTTCTTT. Translated, it gives CASSLDQGGTEAFF.

V gene TRBV28 combines with J gene TRBJ2-7; D is uncertain. The CDR3 totals 12 residues. V dropped 6 bases and J dropped 9 bases, with 15 bases sitting between them. Germline CDR1 reads MDHEN; CDR2 reads SYDVKM. The CDR3 nucleotides are TGTGCCAGCAGCCACCTGCAGGAGAGGCAGTACTTC. Protein: CASSHLQERQYF.

CDR3 coding DNA: TGTGCCAGTAGTATAGACAGCCCCCGAGATGGCTACACCTTC. This encodes CASSIDSPRDGYTF. The chain carries TRBV19 and TRBJ1-2, with unresolved D. Trimming removed 0 bases from V and 6 bases from J, with 11 bases in between. The germline V gene encodes CDR1 LNHDA and CDR2 SQIVND (reference sequence). The CDR3 runs 14 residues.

The chain carries TRBV19 and TRBJ2-1; 8 bases match TRBD2. The CDR3 has 16 amino acids. Germline loops: CDR1 LNHDA, CDR2 SQIVND (reference sequence). Germline trimming cut 2 bases from V and 5 bases from J; bases unmatched to any gene: 8. The CDR3, as DNA: TGTGCCAGTAGTATACGGGAGGGCTCAGGGGACAATGAGCAGTTCTTC. Translation gives CASSIREGSGDNEQFF.